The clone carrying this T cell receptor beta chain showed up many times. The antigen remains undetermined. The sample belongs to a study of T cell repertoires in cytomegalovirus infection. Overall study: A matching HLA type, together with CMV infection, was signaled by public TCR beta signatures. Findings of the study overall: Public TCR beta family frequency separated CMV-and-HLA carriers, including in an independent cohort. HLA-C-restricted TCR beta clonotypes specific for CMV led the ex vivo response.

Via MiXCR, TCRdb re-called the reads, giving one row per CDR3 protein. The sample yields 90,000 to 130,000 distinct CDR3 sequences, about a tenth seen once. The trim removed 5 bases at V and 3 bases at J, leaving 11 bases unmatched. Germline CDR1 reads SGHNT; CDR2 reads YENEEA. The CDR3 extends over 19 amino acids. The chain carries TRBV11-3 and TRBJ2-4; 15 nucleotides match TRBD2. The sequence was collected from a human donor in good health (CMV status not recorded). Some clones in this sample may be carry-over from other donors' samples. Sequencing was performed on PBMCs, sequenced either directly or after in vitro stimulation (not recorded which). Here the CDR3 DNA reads TGTGCCAGCAGCCCAGGACTAGCGGGAGGGCCGAGGGGCAAAAACATTCAGTACTTC. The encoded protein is CASSPGLAGGPRGKNIQYF. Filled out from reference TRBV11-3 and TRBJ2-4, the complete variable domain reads EAGVVQSPRYKIIEKKQPVAFWCNPISGHNTLYWYLQNLGQGPELLIRYENEEAVDDSQLPKDRFSAERLKGVDSTLKIQPAELGDSAVYLCASSPGLAGGPRGKNIQYFGAGTRLSVL.